The 26 T cell receptor beta chains below were found in one sample sequenced in a study of T cell responses to AZD1222 COVID-19 vaccine. The method was immunoSEQ multiplex PCR; TCRdb's version includes in-frame clones alone and lacks a portion of them. Among over 95,000 clones listed, around 89% were seen once. The sequencing here drew on peripheral blood, taken on day 0 of AZD1222 vaccination. The receptors come from an adult in good health.

The chain couples TRBV28 to TRBJ1-4; D may be TRBD1 (5 bases). This CDR3 contains 15 residues. The V end lost 2 bases, the J end lost 6 bases, and 13 bases lay between the germline ends. The germline V gene has CDR1 MDHEN and CDR2 SYDVKM. The CDR3: CASSLIRGVHEKLFF. CDR3 in DNA: TGTGCCAGCAGTTTAATTCGGGGCGTTCATGAAAAACTGTTTTTT.

CDR3 sequence reads: CASSQWGGSGEGRDGYTF. The CDR3 coding sequence is TGTGCCAGCAGCCAATGGGGGGGGAGCGGCGAAGGAAGGGATGGCTACACCTTC. The chain carries TRBV4-2 and TRBJ1-2; the D gene is possibly TRBD1 (5 bases). V was cut by 2 bases and J by 6 bases, with 25 bases left in between. Germline V lookup: CDR1 LGHNA, CDR2 YNFKEQ. CDR3 length: 18 residues.

This clone was recorded only once. V usage is TRBV7-2 and J usage is TRBJ2-5, with a tentative D call TRBD1 (6 bases). V was shortened by 8 bases and J by 4 bases, with 14 bases between the two germline ends. This CDR3 is 13 amino acids long. Per germline, CDR1 SGHTA and CDR2 FQGNSA. This chain's CDR3 is CASGGPTVETQYF. For the CDR3, the DNA is TGTGCCAGCGGGGGCCCGACAGTAGAGACCCAGTACTTC.

V usage is TRBV5-1 and J usage is TRBJ2-2; D call uncertain. This CDR3 has 16 amino acids. V was trimmed by 0 bases and J by 2 bases, leaving 11 bases between them. Germline V gene sequence: CDR1 SGHRS, CDR2 YFSETQ. CDR3 residues: CASSLAQTSNTGELFF. CDR3 bases: TGCGCCAGCAGCTTGGCCCAGACGAGCAACACCGGGGAGCTGTTTTTT.

The chain combines TRBV28 with TRBJ1-5, with a tentative D call TRBD1 (6 bases). Trimming left V 6 bases short and J 4 bases short, with 19 bases between. The CDR3 has 16 residues. The germline V gene has CDR1 MDHEN and CDR2 SYDVKM. For the CDR3, the DNA is TGTGCCAGCAGCCCCGGGGGGGCAGGGGCTAATCAGCCCCAGCATTTT. As protein: CASSPGGAGANQPQHF.

J is TRBJ2-3 and V is TRBV18, with D perhaps TRBD2 (5 bases). Germline V gene data show CDR1 as KGHSH and CDR2 as LQKENI. The CDR3 is 13 residues long. Trimming removed 5 bases at V and 3 bases at J, with 9 bases between. CDR3: CASSVGITDTQYF. The DNA of the CDR3 is TGTGCCAGCTCAGTCGGGATAACAGATACGCAGTATTTT.

This clone was found a few times. The gene calls are TRBV18 and TRBJ1-4; D is unresolved. Germline V gives CDR1 KGHSH, CDR2 LQKENI. CDR3 length: 15 residues. V shed 6 bases and J shed 3 bases, with 14 bases lying between them. The CDR3 bases are TGTGCCAGCTCTCCTGACGTGGAGTCTAATGAAAAACTGTTTTTT. Translating it yields CASSPDVESNEKLFF.

V is TRBV7-8 and J is TRBJ1-2; D might be TRBD1 (5 bases). Per germline, CDR1 SGHVS and CDR2 FQNEAQ. V lost 2 bases to trimming and J lost 6 bases, with 22 bases between them. CDR3 size: 17 residues. The CDR3 coding sequence is TGTGCCAGCAGCTTATTCGGGGGGACTCGCCCTACTGATGGCTACACCTTC. This gives the protein CASSLFGGTRPTDGYTF.

The chain joins TRBV18 to TRBJ2-5; possibly TRBD2 for D (6 bases). V lost 5 bases and J 4 bases, leaving 11 bases between the germline ends. The V gene's germline CDR1 is KGHSH and CDR2 LQKENI. This CDR3 region has 13 residues. As DNA, the CDR3 is TGTGCCAGCTCAGCTAGCGACGGAGAGACCCAGTACTTC. Protein product: CASSASDGETQYF.

The chain recombines TRBV7-9 with TRBJ2-4, with D tentatively TRBD2 (6 bases). The germline V gene has CDR1 SEHNR and CDR2 FQNEAQ (reference sequence). The CDR3 runs to 16 residues. V shed 4 bases and J shed 5 bases, with 18 bases lying between them. In nucleotides, the CDR3 is TGTGCCAGCAGCTCTTGGGACTCGAGGGACCAAAACATTCAGTACTTC. Residues: CASSSWDSRDQNIQYF.

The chain employs TRBV28 and TRBJ2-1; D is perhaps TRBD2 (6 bases). Germline V CDR1 and CDR2: MDHEN, SYDVKM. This CDR3 comprises 15 residues. Trimming took 6 bases from V and 5 from J, leaving 17 bases between them. CDR3 sequence (DNA): TGTGCCAGCAGCTTCATCGGGACTGACAACAATGAGCAGTTCTTC. Translation gives CASSFIGTDNNEQFF.

This chain links TRBV29-1 with TRBJ2-5; no reliable D call. The germline gives CDR1 SQVTM, CDR2 ANQGSEA. The CDR3 runs 10 residues. The germline V and J ends were trimmed by 4 bases and 7 bases, with 7 bases remaining between them. CDR3 sequence (DNA): TGCAGCGTTGTAGTCGGGACCCAGTACTTC. Translating gives CSVVVGTQYF.

The genes are TRBV6-5 and TRBJ2-1; 8 bases fit TRBD2. Unmatched junction bases numbered 5, after V lost 6 bases and J lost 4 bases. Germline assignment: CDR1 MNHEY and CDR2 SVGAGI. The CDR3 is 14 residues long. The CDR3 bases are TGTGCCAGCAGGGGACTAGTTGGTTACAATGAGCAGTTCTTC. Translation gives CASRGLVGYNEQFF.

The chain combines TRBV5-1 with TRBJ1-5; D call uncertain. Trimming left V 6 bases short and J 4 bases short, with 17 bases between. Germline V gene data show CDR1 as SGHRS and CDR2 as YFSETQ. The CDR3 totals 15 residues. DNA of the CDR3: TGCGCCAGCAAGGTCAGTTTGGGCGGGAATCAGCCCCAGCATTTT. Encoded protein: CASKVSLGGNQPQHF. Together with reference TRBV5-1 and TRBJ1-5, the CDR3 gives the full variable domain: KAGVTQTPRYLIKTRGQQVTLSCSPISGHRSVSWYQQTPGQGLQFLFEYFSETQRNKGNFPGRFSGRQFSNSRSEMNVSTLELGDSALYLCASKVSLGGNQPQHFGDGTRLSIL.

V and J are TRBV9 and TRBJ2-3; 14 bases line up with TRBD2. In germline, CDR1 is SGDLS, CDR2 YYNGEE. The CDR3 runs 16 residues. After removal of 3 bases from V and 8 bases from J, the junction contained 8 bases not matched to a gene. This CDR3 reads CASSAGTSGGGGTQYF. Written as DNA, the CDR3 is TGTGCCAGCAGCGCGGGGACTAGCGGGGGCGGAGGTACGCAGTATTTT.

This chain joins TRBV5-1 and TRBJ2-7; 11 bases are shared with TRBD2. The V gene's germline CDR1 is SGHRS and CDR2 YFSETQ. With 4 bases clipped from V and 0 bases from J, the junction kept 12 bases outside the gene matches. The CDR3 has 18 residues. The CDR3 nucleotides are TGCGCCAGCAGCCCTCTACCTAGCGGGGGGCTTAACTCCTACGAGCAGTACTTC. It is translated as CASSPLPSGGLNSYEQYF.

The rearrangement uses TRBV6-6 and TRBJ2-1; TRBD2 might be the D (6 bases). The CDR3 length is 12 residues. CDR1 and CDR2 from the germline V gene are MNHNY and SVGAGI (reference sequence). The CDR3 loop is CGAGPAYNEQFF. CDR3 in DNA: TGTGGGGCGGGGCCTGCCTACAATGAGCAGTTCTTC.

The chain links TRBV19 to TRBJ1-5; TRBD1 matches at 7 bases. CDR3 length: 14 amino acids. Germline V lookup: CDR1 LNHDA, CDR2 SQIVND (reference sequence). The trim removed 5 bases at V and 6 bases at J, leaving 7 bases unmatched. DNA for the CDR3: TGTGCCAGTAGTCGCCAGGGGGAGGGTCAGCCCCAGCATTTT. It encodes CASSRQGEGQPQHF.

This clone is a singleton in its sample. J is TRBJ1-2 and V is TRBV2; a possible D gene is TRBD1 (6 bases). CDR1 and CDR2 from the germline V gene are SNHLY and FYNNEI. The CDR3 extends over 13 amino acids. The V and J ends lost 2 bases and 5 bases respectively, with 9 bases between them. The CDR3 bases are TGTGCCAGCAGTGAACGGCAGGGGTATGGCTACACCTTC. Its translation: CASSERQGYGYTF.

V usage is TRBV6-4 and J usage is TRBJ1-1; 8 nucleotides line up with TRBD1. J lost 1 base, V lost 6 bases, and 4 bases had no gene match. CDR1 is MRHNA and CDR2 is SNTAGT in the germline V gene. This CDR3 contains 14 residues. This CDR3 reads CASSLTGENTEAFF. The CDR3 DNA sequence: TGTGCCAGCAGCTTGACAGGGGAGAACACTGAAGCTTTCTTT.

V usage is TRBV9 and J usage is TRBJ2-3, with TRBD1 matching 9 bases. This CDR3 region has 16 residues. J lost 3 bases, V lost 2 bases, and 7 bases had no gene match. The germline V gene encodes CDR1 SGDLS and CDR2 YYNGEE. Here the CDR3 DNA reads TGTGCCAGCAGCGTGACAGGGGGAGGCGGGACAGATACGCAGTATTTT. Protein: CASSVTGGGGTDTQYF.

This chain connects TRBV7-8 to TRBJ2-3; D remains unclear. This CDR3 spans 13 amino acids. CDR1 is SGHVS, CDR2 FQNEAQ, per germline. Trimming removed 3 bases at V and 2 bases at J, with 6 bases between. CDR3 in amino acids: CASSFMVTDTQYF. Written as DNA, the CDR3 is TGTGCCAGCAGCTTCATGGTCACAGATACGCAGTATTTT.

This sequence joins TRBV6-2 or TRBV6-3 and TRBJ1-1; D is uncertain. Germline V lookup: CDR1 MNHEY, CDR2 SVGEGT. V lost 5 bases and J 4 bases, leaving 8 bases between the germline ends. The CDR3 runs to 12 residues. CDR3 DNA: TGTGCCAGCAGTGACATTTCCACTGAAGCTTTCTTT. Translation: CASSDISTEAFF.

V is TRBV2 and J is TRBJ1-5; TRBD1 is a possible D gene (5 bases). Germline CDR1 SNHLY, CDR2 FYNNEI. The CDR3 sequence is 13 residues long. The V and J ends lost 6 bases and 3 bases respectively, with 9 bases between them. CDR3 nucleotides: TGTGCCAGCAGGACAGACTTCAATCAGCCCCAGCATTTT. Translating gives CASRTDFNQPQHF.

The chain couples TRBV28 to TRBJ1-6; D gene ambiguous. Germline V lookup: CDR1 MDHEN, CDR2 SYDVKM. The CDR3 sequence is 12 residues long. Trimming left V 6 bases short and J 6 bases short, with 6 bases between. The CDR3 here is CASRGPNSPLHF. The CDR3, as DNA: TGTGCCAGCAGAGGGCCTAATTCACCCCTCCACTTT.

The chain is built from TRBV13 and TRBJ2-7; the match to TRBD1 covers 9 bases. The CDR3 contains 16 residues. The V segment lost 5 bases and the J segment 5 bases; nucleotides outside the gene matches: 13. Germline loops: CDR1 PRHDT, CDR2 FYEKMQ (reference sequence). The CDR3 DNA is TGTGCCAGCAGCGGCAGGACAGGGGCCACCCGCCACGAGCAGTACTTC. Protein product: CASSGRTGATRHEQYF.